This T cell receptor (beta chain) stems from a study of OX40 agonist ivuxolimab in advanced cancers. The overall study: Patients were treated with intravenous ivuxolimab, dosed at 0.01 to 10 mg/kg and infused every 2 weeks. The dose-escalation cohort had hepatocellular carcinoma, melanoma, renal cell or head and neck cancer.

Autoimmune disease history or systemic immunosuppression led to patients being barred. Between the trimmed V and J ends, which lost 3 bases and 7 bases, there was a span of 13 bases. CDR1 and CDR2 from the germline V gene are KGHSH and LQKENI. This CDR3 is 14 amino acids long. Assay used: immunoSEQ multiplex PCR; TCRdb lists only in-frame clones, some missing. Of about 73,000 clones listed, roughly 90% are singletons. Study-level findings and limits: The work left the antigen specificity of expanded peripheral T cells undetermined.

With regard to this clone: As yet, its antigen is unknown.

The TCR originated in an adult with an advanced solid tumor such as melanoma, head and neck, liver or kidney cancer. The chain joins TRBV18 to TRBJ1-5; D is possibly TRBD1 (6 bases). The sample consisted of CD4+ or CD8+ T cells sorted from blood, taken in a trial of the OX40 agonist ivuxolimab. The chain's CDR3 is CASSPTGARQPQHF. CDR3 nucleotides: TGTGCCAGCTCACCGACAGGAGCACGCCAGCCCCAGCATTTT. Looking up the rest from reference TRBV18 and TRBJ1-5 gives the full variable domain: NAGVMQNPRHLVRRRGQEARLRCSPMKGHSHVYWYRQLPEEGLKFMVYLQKENIIDESGMPKERFSAEFPKEGPSILRIQQVVRGDSAAYFCASSPTGARQPQHFGDGTRLSIL.